This T cell receptor (beta chain) was identified during a study of preoperative IRX-2 immunotherapy in early breast cancer (dated by TCRdb to about 2019). Library prep was done by the immunoSEQ multiplex PCR assay. This is the immuneACCESS table as TCRdb keeps it, with only in-frame sequences that have V and J called. A part of the clones is gone; compared with another copy, unresolved V genes explain less than half, and the rest is unexplained. Recorded for this sample are roughly 23,000 clones; 75% to 90% of them occurred a single time. Roughly 8.9% of the sample lies in the top ten. This clone was seen just once. The specificity of this receptor is unknown. Qualities for individual bases were not recorded, and no much larger clone is one base off. Trimming takes 4 bases from V and 1 base from J, and the germline ends sit 6 bases apart. Measured from the cysteine to the phenylalanine, the CDR3 is 13 residues long. Of the read, only the CDR3 DNA is kept; its 39 bases are in frame from base 1. CDR1 and CDR2 are drawn from the germline V gene: MGHRA, YSYEKL.

The treatment or condition label, read with the paper, signifies: preoperative locoregional IRX-2 cytokine immunotherapy. The samples were obtained from a phase Ib study that tested preoperative, locoregional IRX-2 cytokine immunotherapy meant to prime immune responses. Patients with early-stage breast cancer who were given IRX-2 before surgery served as donors. The origin of this receptor is a human donor with breast cancer. The sequence links TRBV4-1 to TRBJ2-3, with TRBD2 as a weak D call on 5 bases. The material was tumor tissue, obtained after IRX-2 immunotherapy. The DNA is TGCGCCAGCAGCCTGCGGGGCACAGATACGCAGTATTTT. Its protein product is CASSLRGTDTQYF.